The 25 T cell receptor beta chains given below trace back to one sample, sequenced in a study of cytomegalovirus exposure and HLA in healthy donors. The primer mix had 60 Vbeta and 13 Jbeta primers. TCRdb keeps only in-frame clones here, not all; method: immunoSEQ multiplex PCR. The table lists about 160,000 clones, 75% of them singletons. Sequencing was carried out using PBMCs. The receptors shown here come from a woman aged 45-60 years in good health and CMV-seropositive.

The chain employs TRBV20-1 and TRBJ2-3; D uncertain. Germline CDR1 reads DFQATT; CDR2 reads SNEGSKA (reference sequence). The CDR3 is 11 residues long. The V end lost 2 bases, the J end lost 4 bases, and 4 bases lay between the germline ends. CDR3 region: CSARRADTQYF. CDR3 coding DNA: TGCAGTGCTAGACGGGCAGATACGCAGTATTTT.

In nucleotides, the CDR3 is TGTGCATCCAGTAGGGCAGGGATCTACGAGCAGTACTTC. It is translated as CASSRAGIYEQYF. The chain combines TRBV7-6 with TRBJ2-7; D may be TRBD1 (5 bases). Germline values: CDR1 SGHVS, CDR2 FNYEAQ. The CDR3 consists of 13 residues.

The gene calls are TRBV5-4 and TRBJ1-2, with D perhaps TRBD1 (6 bases). The V and J ends lost 4 bases and 4 bases respectively, with 14 bases between them. Germline loops: CDR1 SGHNT, CDR2 YYREEE (reference sequence). This CDR3 comprises 14 residues. The CDR3 bases are TGTGCCAGCAGCACTACGGACAGCTTCTATGGCTACACCTTC. Translated, it gives CASSTTDSFYGYTF.

V gene TRBV5-1 combines with J gene TRBJ2-1; 8 bases agree with TRBD1. V dropped 2 bases and J dropped 6; count of bases not matched to a gene: 4. This CDR3 spans 14 amino acids. The germline V gene has CDR1 SGHRS and CDR2 YFSETQ. CDR3 coding DNA: TGCGCCAGCAGCTTCCCGGGACAGGTCAATGAGCAGTTCTTC. Its translation: CASSFPGQVNEQFF.

The J gene is TRBJ2-3, the V gene TRBV29-1; 13 nucleotides match TRBD2. The germline CDR1 and CDR2 sequences are SQVTM and ANQGSEA. V gave up 6 bases and J gave up 5 bases; unmatched junction bases: 8. The CDR3 length is 15 residues. CDR3 sequence (DNA): TGCAGCGTCGCCGGGACTAGCGGGGTGGGAGATACGCAGTATTTT. It translates to CSVAGTSGVGDTQYF.

This clone was seen just once. The genes are TRBV5-1 and TRBJ2-7; weak D call: TRBD2 (6 bases). Per the germline V gene, CDR1 is SGHRS and CDR2 is YFSETQ. CDR3 size: 14 residues. Trimming pared 4 bases from V and 6 bases from J, leaving 17 bases between. The CDR3 protein is CASSAAGSLVEQYF. The CDR3 DNA sequence: TGCGCCAGCAGCGCGGCGGGGTCGTTAGTCGAGCAGTACTTC. Combining the CDR3 with reference TRBV5-1 and TRBJ2-7 gives the whole variable domain KAGVTQTPRYLIKTRGQQVTLSCSPISGHRSVSWYQQTPGQGLQFLFEYFSETQRNKGNFPGRFSGRQFSNSRSEMNVSTLELGDSALYLCASSAAGSLVEQYFGPGTRLTVT.

There are a few counts of this clone. The V gene is TRBV7-9, the J gene TRBJ2-7; the match to TRBD1 covers 12 bases. The V gene end was trimmed by 5 bases and the J gene end by 2 bases; junction bases not matched to a gene: 13. CDR1 SEHNR and CDR2 FQNEAQ come from the germline V gene (reference sequence). CDR3 size: 18 residues. CDR3: CASSRDRGLVGGTYEQYF. DNA for the CDR3: TGTGCCAGCAGCAGGGACAGGGGGCTTGTGGGGGGCACCTACGAGCAGTACTTC.

This clone was picked up one time. The chain recombines TRBV10-3 with TRBJ1-2, with unresolved D. CDR3 size: 13 residues. Germline V gene data show CDR1 as ENHRY and CDR2 as SYGVKD. Trimming left V 4 bases short and J 3 bases short, with 9 bases between. The DNA for the CDR3 is TGTGCCATCAGTGGGGCCCCCTACTATGGCTACACCTTC. It yields the protein CAISGAPYYGYTF.

The chain combines TRBV7-2 with TRBJ2-5; D possibly corresponds to TRBD1 (6 bases). CDR3 length: 13 residues. Trimming removed 5 bases from V and 2 bases from J, with 9 bases in between. CDR1 SGHTA and CDR2 FQGNSA come from the germline V gene. This CDR3 reads CASSPGTQETQYF. CDR3 DNA sequence: TGTGCCAGCAGCCCGGGGACACAAGAGACCCAGTACTTC.

The V and J genes are TRBV9 and TRBJ2-5; 7 positions match TRBD2. The CDR3 extends over 16 amino acids. Looked up from germline, CDR1 is SGDLS and CDR2 is YYNGEE. The V gene end was trimmed by 7 bases and the J gene end by 2 bases; junction bases not matched to a gene: 14. CDR3 bases: TGTGCCAGCCAAAGAGGGATCGGGGGGAATCAAGAGACCCAGTACTTC. Translation gives CASQRGIGGNQETQYF.

The V gene is TRBV30, the J gene TRBJ1-5; 7 bases align to TRBD1. Germline V gives CDR1 GTSNPN, CDR2 SVGIG (reference sequence). The CDR3 loop spans 13 amino acids. With 5 bases clipped from V and 5 bases from J, the junction kept 6 bases outside the gene matches. The CDR3 sequence: CAWAPQGDQPQHF. As DNA, the CDR3 is TGTGCCTGGGCCCCCCAGGGGGATCAGCCCCAGCATTTT. The full variable domain, rest sourced from reference TRBV30 and TRBJ1-5, is SQTIHQWPATLVQPVGSPLSLECTVEGTSNPNLYWYRQAAGRGLQLLFYSVGIGQISSEVPQNLSASRPQDRQFILSSKKLLLSDSGFYLCAWAPQGDQPQHFGDGTRLSIL.

In this sample, this clone turned up a few times. The gene calls are TRBV5-1 and TRBJ2-7; 8 bases map to TRBD1. This CDR3 spans 14 amino acids. The germline V gene encodes CDR1 SGHRS and CDR2 YFSETQ. V shed 3 bases and J 7 bases; nucleotides not matched to a gene: 9. The CDR3 loop is CASSWGTGGREQYF. CDR3 DNA: TGCGCCAGCAGCTGGGGAACAGGGGGTCGGGAGCAGTACTTC.

The V gene is TRBV7-9, the J gene TRBJ2-4; 8 bases line up with TRBD1. The V gene end was trimmed by 6 bases and the J gene end by 3 bases; junction bases not matched to a gene: 4. Germline V CDR1 and CDR2: SEHNR, FQNEAQ (reference sequence). The CDR3 has 14 amino acids. The CDR3 DNA reads as TGTGCCAGCAGTTTGGGACAGGTCAAAAACATTCAGTACTTC. It codes for CASSLGQVKNIQYF.

The genes are TRBV5-1 and TRBJ2-1; tentative D call: TRBD2 (6 bases). Germline V gene lookup returns CDR1 SGHRS and CDR2 YFSETQ. With 0 bases removed from V and 9 bases from J, the gap between germline ends came to 19 bases. The CDR3 covers 16 residues. In nucleotides, the CDR3 is TGCGCCAGCAGCTTGGCCGGTGGGGGGACTGAGGTTGAGCAGTTCTTC. Its translation is CASSLAGGGTEVEQFF. The full variable domain, rest sourced from reference TRBV5-1 and TRBJ2-1, is KAGVTQTPRYLIKTRGQQVTLSCSPISGHRSVSWYQQTPGQGLQFLFEYFSETQRNKGNFPGRFSGRQFSNSRSEMNVSTLELGDSALYLCASSLAGGGTEVEQFFGPGTRLTVL.

The chain joins TRBV20-1 to TRBJ2-5; D not certain. The J call may be incorrect, as the DNA end agrees better with TRBJ2-7. Germline V CDR1 and CDR2: DFQATT, SNEGSKA (reference sequence). This CDR3 has 11 amino acids. CDR3: CSASPGDEQYF. CDR3 in DNA: TGCAGTGCTTCTCCAGGCGACGAGCAGTACTTC.

Regarding this clone: The sample holds other DNA sequences that translate to the same CDR3. The rearrangement joins TRBV29-1 to TRBJ1-2, with D hard to call. This CDR3 is built from 11 residues. The V and J ends lost 7 bases and 6 bases respectively, with 12 bases between them. In germline, CDR1 is SQVTM, CDR2 ANQGSEA. CDR3 DNA: TGCAGCGCCGCATACAGCAATGGCTACACCTTC. As protein: CSAAYSNGYTF.

The chain uses TRBV6-5 and TRBJ1-4, with D hard to call. Deletions cut 8 bases from V and 5 bases from J, with 9 bases between. The CDR3 contains 12 residues. The germline V gene encodes CDR1 MNHEY and CDR2 SVGAGI. CDR3: CASAGGNEKLFF. Written as DNA, the CDR3 is TGTGCCAGCGCTGGCGGGAATGAAAAACTGTTTTTT.

The chain combines TRBV30 with TRBJ1-5, with 10 bases aligning to TRBD1. The ends lost 3 bases at V and 6 bases at J; junction bases unmatched: 8. The CDR3 totals 15 residues. Germline V CDR1 and CDR2: GTSNPN, SVGIG (reference sequence). The CDR3, as DNA: TGTGCCTGGAGCCCGGGACAGGGGATAGGTCAGCCCCAGCATTTT. Protein: CAWSPGQGIGQPQHF.

With respect to this clone: Its ends do not fully match the called genes, so a read error is possible. This chain links TRBV7-9 with TRBJ2-5; no reliable D call. The CDR3 spans 12 residues. Germline CDR1 and CDR2: SEHNR and FQNEAQ (reference sequence). The CDR3 spells CSSSLSSETQYF. For the CDR3, the DNA is TGTTCCAGCAGCCTTAGCTCGGAGACCCAGTACTTC.

This clone was counted a single time. The J gene is TRBJ2-3, the V gene TRBV15; 7 bases match TRBD2. The length of the CDR3 is 15 residues. Trimming at V came to 1 base and at J to 4 bases, leaving 5 bases not matched to a gene. Germline V gene sequence: CDR1 LNHNV, CDR2 YYDKDF (reference sequence). The CDR3 region is CATSRGTRDADTQYF. In nucleotides, the CDR3 is TGTGCCACCAGCAGAGGGACTAGGGACGCAGATACGCAGTATTTT.

The chain is built from TRBV30 and TRBJ2-6; 8 bases match TRBD1. The CDR3 spans 16 residues. After removal of 4 bases from V and 2 bases from J, the junction contained 7 bases not matched to a gene. CDR1 and CDR2 from the germline V gene are GTSNPN and SVGIG (reference sequence). Here the CDR3 reads CAWNPDRVPGANVLTF. The CDR3 DNA sequence: TGTGCCTGGAATCCGGACAGGGTGCCTGGGGCCAACGTCCTGACTTTC.

The chain recombines TRBV15 with TRBJ2-1, with D perhaps TRBD1 (5 bases). Trimming took off 1 base at V and 3 bases at J, with 7 bases between the two ends. The CDR3 loop spans 14 amino acids. The germline gives CDR1 LNHNV, CDR2 YYDKDF (reference sequence). The CDR3 loop reads CATSRGQGYNEQFF. The CDR3, as DNA: TGTGCCACCAGCAGAGGGCAGGGCTACAATGAGCAGTTCTTC. Variable domain in full (rest from reference TRBV15 and TRBJ2-1): DAMVIQNPRYQVTQFGKPVTLSCSQTLNHNVMYWYQQKSSQAPKLLFHYYDKDFNNEADTPDNFQSRRPNTSFCFLDIRSPGLGDTAMYLCATSRGQGYNEQFFGPGTRLTVL.

This chain links TRBV4-2 with TRBJ1-4; 9 nucleotides align to TRBD1. CDR1 is LGHNA and CDR2 is YNFKEQ in the germline V gene. The CDR3 spans 16 residues. Unmatched junction bases numbered 9, after V lost 0 bases and J lost 10 bases. DNA for the CDR3: TGTGCCAGCAGCCAAGATATGGAGACAGGGGGTTCAAAACTGTTTTTT. Protein: CASSQDMETGGSKLFF.

This rearrangement joins TRBV29-1 to TRBJ2-7, with D uncertain. The CDR3 covers 11 residues. V lost 3 bases and J lost 4, with 7 bases in between. Germline lookup yields CDR1 SQVTM and CDR2 ANQGSEA. In DNA form, the CDR3 reads TGCAGCGTTGAGACTTTTTACGAGCAGTACTTC. Translation gives CSVETFYEQYF.

The J gene is TRBJ2-3, the V gene TRBV9, with 7 bases that match TRBD2. The CDR3 contains 13 residues. Germline CDR1 is SGDLS and CDR2 is YYNGEE. The J segment lost 5 bases and the V segment lost 3 bases, leaving 3 bases of the junction unmatched. CDR3 nucleotide sequence: TGTGCCAGCAGCGCGACTAGCCGAGATACGCAGTATTTT. It specifies CASSATSRDTQYF.